The sequence of this T cell receptor (beta chain) was determined in a study of cytomegalovirus exposure and HLA in healthy donors. Researchers ran the PCR with 60 Vbeta and 13 Jbeta primers. The repertoire was sequenced with immunoSEQ multiplex PCR; TCRdb's copy has only in-frame clones and lacks some. The sample yields roughly 63,000 clones, more than 70% seen once. This clone appeared once. The germline gives CDR1 SGHVS, CDR2 FQNEAQ. Trimming took 6 bases from V and 6 from J; bases not matched to a gene: 5. The CDR3 has 13 residues. The chain is built from TRBV7-8 and TRBJ1-2; 9 bases map to TRBD1. Specimen: PBMCs. The TCR was taken from a woman between 40 and 55 years old in good health and CMV-seropositive. This chain's CDR3 is CASSSTGGNGYTF. The CDR3 bases are TGTGCCAGCAGTTCGACAGGGGGTAATGGCTACACCTTC.